These T cell receptor beta chains were read from a single sample in a study of CD8+CD57+ T cells in acquired aplastic anemia. Each CDR3 protein is one row after TCRdb ran MiXCR on the reads. The table has some 190,000 distinct CDR3 sequences, about 47% seen once. Source material: sorted CD4+, CD8+, or CD8+CD57+ T cells (not recorded which) from PBMCs. The receptors stem from a human donor in good health. CDR3s include the opening cysteine and the closing phenylalanine or tryptophan.

V gene: TRBV20-1
J gene: TRBJ2-1
CDR3 protein: CSASAGISQFF

V gene: TRBV6-1
J gene: TRBJ1-2
CDR3 protein: CASKPDRASYGYTF

V gene: TRBV19
J gene: TRBJ1-1
CDR3 protein: CASSMGNLNTEAFF

V gene: TRBV9
J gene: TRBJ2-1
CDR3 protein: CASSKAGGVNEQSF

V gene: TRBV4-1
J gene: TRBJ2-5
CDR3 protein: CASSQDGIIQETQYF

V gene: TRBV6-1
J gene: TRBJ1-5
CDR3 protein: CASSEGGSNQPQHF

V gene: TRBV20-1
J gene: TRBJ2-7
CDR3 protein: CSAGWTGGEQYF

V gene: TRBV6-1
J gene: TRBJ1-2
CDR3 protein: CASFQGANYGYTF

V gene: TRBV2
J gene: NA
CDR3 protein: CASCDPNYNEQYF

V gene: TRBV7-2
J gene: TRBJ2-7
CDR3 protein: CASSPPAGAYEQYF

V gene: TRBV12-3/TRBV12-4
J gene: TRBJ2-7
CDR3 protein: CASSSQGGLYEQYF

V gene: TRBV6-5
J gene: TRBJ1-2
CDR3 protein: CASSYQGFIARGYTF

V gene: TRBV24-1
J gene: TRBJ2-7
CDR3 protein: CATSDAGQGSYEQYF

V gene: TRBV7-6
J gene: TRBJ2-7
CDR3 protein: CASSATSDTAYEQYF

V gene: TRBV14
J gene: TRBJ1-2
CDR3 protein: CASSQGPGTGCGYTF

V gene: TRBV11-1
J gene: TRBJ2-7
CDR3 protein: CASSLGSADGTYEQYF

V gene: TRBV19
J gene: TRBJ1-4
CDR3 protein: CASSIDGEAKKLFF

V gene: TRBV25-1
J gene: TRBJ1-1
CDR3 protein: CASMDSPMNTEAFF

V gene: TRBV4-3
J gene: TRBJ1-3
CDR3 protein: CASSQDIGSGNTIYF

V gene: TRBV19
J gene: TRBJ1-1
CDR3 protein: CASGYLNTEAFF

V gene: TRBV20-1
J gene: TRBJ1-1
CDR3 protein: CSAPSTSGAFDTEAFF

V gene: TRBV7-2
J gene: TRBJ2-2
CDR3 protein: CASSLGAGGSGELFF

V gene: TRBV3-1
J gene: TRBJ2-1
CDR3 protein: CASSLQTRNEQFF

V gene: TRBV9
J gene: TRBJ2-2
CDR3 protein: CASSTTGADTGELFF

V gene: TRBV12-3/TRBV12-4
J gene: TRBJ2-7
CDR3 protein: CASSLVGRDYEQYF

V gene: TRBV4-2
J gene: TRBJ1-2
CDR3 protein: CASSQETGINYGYTF

V gene: TRBV5-1
J gene: TRBJ2-5
CDR3 protein: CASSLGGGVQETQYF

V gene: TRBV29-1
J gene: TRBJ1-1
CDR3 protein: CSARLTGDTEAFF

V gene: TRBV5-4
J gene: TRBJ1-1
CDR3 protein: CASSFARDKNEAFF

V gene: TRBV19
J gene: TRBJ1-3
CDR3 protein: CASSIGATGNTIYF

V gene: TRBV24-1
J gene: TRBJ1-2
CDR3 protein: CATSDQDLRGYTF

V gene: TRBV10-2
J gene: TRBJ1-6
CDR3 protein: CASSETTASLLHF